Below are 28 T cell receptor beta chains sequenced from a single sample in a study of T cells after yellow fever vaccination (dated by TCRdb to about 2019). Library construction relied on 5' RACE. Instrument on record: Illumina HiSeq 2500. TCRdb reanalyzed the raw reads on its own, using fastp at Q25 for trimming and MiXCR for clone calling, and kept in-frame beta chains. Rows matching on CDR3 protein sequence are summarized as one entry with the most common DNA and genes. The sample records a few hundred thousand distinct CDR3 sequences, 17% of which are singletons. The ten largest clonotypes hold 15% to 20% of the sample. Reading the label with the study, this specimen's treatment or condition is: live attenuated yellow fever vaccine strain. The sequences come from PBMCs, collected 5 to 6 days after the first yellow fever vaccination. These receptors originate from a man aged 18 to 29 who received the YFV17D yellow fever vaccine.

The chain joins TRBV13 to TRBJ1-1; D gene uncertain. Trimming stripped 6 bases from V and 7 bases from J, with 12 bases between. The germline CDR1 and CDR2 sequences are PRHDT and FYEKMQ (reference sequence). This CDR3 spans 12 amino acids. Here the CDR3 reads CASRPRSGEAFF. Here the CDR3 DNA reads TGTGCCAGCAGACCCCGGTCGGGTGAAGCTTTCTTT.

This clonotype was found many times. V gene TRBV9 combines with J gene TRBJ2-7; D might be TRBD2 (5 bases). CDR1 and CDR2 (germline): SGDLS, YYNGEE. V lost 7 bases, J lost 3 bases, and 17 bases lay in between. The CDR3 is 14 amino acids. CDR3 region: CASGRRSDRYEQYF. The CDR3 DNA reads as TGTGCCAGCGGTAGGAGGTCAGACCGCTACGAGCAGTACTTC.

This clonotype was counted between two and nine times. V is TRBV12-3 or TRBV12-4 and J is TRBJ2-1, with a weak D call TRBD2 (6 bases). CDR3 size: 17 residues. Trimming shortened V by 2 bases and J by 4 bases, and 18 bases separated the two germline ends. This chain's CDR3 is CASSLRAGGVLYNEQFF. The CDR3 DNA follows: TGTGCCAGCAGTTTAAGGGCGGGCGGGGTCCTTTACAATGAGCAGTTCTTC.

This clonotype has only a few counts. Its ends do not fully match the called genes, so a read error is possible. The rearrangement uses TRBV6-1 and TRBJ2-1, with 10 bases identical to TRBD2. The germline V gene encodes CDR1 MNHNS and CDR2 SASEGT. The CDR3 is made up of 15 amino acids. CDR3 nucleotide sequence: TGTGCCAGCCGGGTGAGCGGGGGGGCCTACTATGAGCAGTTCTTC. Residues: CASRVSGGAYYEQFF.

This clonotype was counted only a few times. The rearrangement joins TRBV15 to TRBJ1-5; D is uncertain. V was pared by 0 bases and J by 7 bases, with 10 bases between. Germline CDR1 reads LNHNV; CDR2 reads YYDKDF (reference sequence). This CDR3 spans 14 amino acids. CDR3 sequence reads: CATSRDLTYQPQHF. CDR3 nucleotides: TGTGCCACCAGCAGAGATTTGACTTACCAGCCCCAGCATTTT.

The chain has TRBV5-1 and TRBJ2-7; TRBD2 matches 7 bases. CDR3 size: 15 residues. The V gene end was trimmed by 6 bases and the J gene end by 6 bases; junction bases not matched to a gene: 15. In germline, CDR1 is SGHRS, CDR2 YFSETQ. CDR3 DNA: TGCGCCAGCAATGGAAGGGACTACGCATCTCTCGAGCAGTACGTC. This encodes CASNGRDYASLEQYV.

On this clonotype: At one end, the junction sequence differs from germline, possibly due to a read error. This sequence joins TRBV6-5 and TRBJ2-7; D gene ambiguous. Germline V gene sequence: CDR1 MNHEY, CDR2 SVGAGI. This CDR3 is 16 amino acids long. The CDR3 region has the DNA TGTGCCAGCAGTTACTCGAAGCCAGTCGGGTCCTCCGAGCAGTACTTC. It translates to CASSYSKPVGSSEQYF.

Comments on this clonotype: A single base separates this from a much larger clone, so it may be a read error. The chain is built from TRBV7-6 and TRBJ2-1, with D possibly being TRBD1 (6 bases). The CDR3 loop spans 18 amino acids. Trimming pared 2 bases from V and 1 base from J, leaving 18 bases between. Germline CDR1 and CDR2: SGHVS and FNYEAQ. Here the CDR3 DNA reads TGTGCCAGCAGCTTAAGGGCGGGTAGCAGGGGTTCCTACAATGAGCAGTTCTTC. Translating it yields CASSLRAGSRGSYNEQFF.

The chain uses TRBV10-3 and TRBJ2-4; unclear D gene. The CDR3 length is 14 residues. The V gene lost 6 bases and the J gene lost 0 bases, with 9 bases spanning the gap. CDR1 is ENHRY and CDR2 is SYGVKD in the germline V gene. The CDR3 region is CAISPVKAKNIQYF. DNA for the CDR3: TGTGCCATCAGCCCAGTTAAAGCCAAAAACATTCAGTACTTC.

This sequence joins TRBV10-2 and TRBJ2-1; D is possibly TRBD1 or TRBD2 (6 bases each). The V gene lost 8 bases and the J gene lost 9 bases, with 14 bases spanning the gap. The CDR3 loop spans 12 amino acids. Germline CDR1 is WSHSY and CDR2 is SAAADI. The CDR3 region is CASGGLGGEQFF. The CDR3 nucleotides are TGCGCCAGCGGGGGCCTGGGGGGTGAGCAGTTCTTC.

This sequence joins TRBV5-4 and TRBJ2-7, with 12 bases identical to TRBD2. V lost 0 bases to trimming and J lost 7 bases; unmatched junction nucleotides: 5. Looked up from germline, CDR1 is SGHNT and CDR2 is YYREEE (reference sequence). CDR3 length: 15 residues. The chain's CDR3 is CASSLGLAGAGEQYV. In nucleotides, the CDR3 is TGTGCCAGCAGCTTGGGACTAGCGGGGGCCGGGGAGCAGTACGTC.

On this clonotype: No DNA is shown, since the ends of the CDR3 on it are uncertain; the CDR3 is the one TCRdb lists. The rearrangement uses TRBV6-5 and TRBJ2-7; the table's D call TRBD1 went unverified against the DNA. The CDR3 length is 15 residues, termini included. Germline assignment: CDR1 MNHEY and CDR2 SVGAGI. The CDR3 loop is CASSSSGDRSYEQYV.

This clonotype was seen ten or more times. The chain recombines TRBV5-1 with TRBJ2-1; TRBD2 matches at 12 bases. CDR3 length equals 16 residues. After removal of 0 bases from V and 3 bases from J, the junction contained 1 base not matched to a gene. CDR1 is SGHRS and CDR2 is YFSETQ in the germline V gene. Here the CDR3 DNA reads TGCGCCAGCAGCTTGGGGGGACTAGCGGGCTACAATGAGCAGTTCTTC. Its translation: CASSLGGLAGYNEQFF.

Only a few counts were recorded for this clonotype. This chain joins TRBV4-1 and TRBJ2-6; no firm D call. Germline values: CDR1 MGHRA, CDR2 YSYEKL. There are 19 residues in the CDR3. The V end lost 2 bases, the J end lost 2 bases, and 19 bases lay between the germline ends. CDR3 amino acids: CASSQQGLIPGAGANVLTF. CDR3 nucleotide sequence: TGCGCCAGCAGCCAACAAGGCCTAATCCCAGGCGCTGGGGCCAACGTCCTGACTTTC.

This clonotype was observed a few times. The chain joins TRBV5-1 to TRBJ2-3; D not certain. V shed 6 bases and J shed 4 bases, with 15 bases lying between them. The CDR3 has 14 residues. Germline CDR1 SGHRS, CDR2 YFSETQ. In DNA form, the CDR3 reads TGCGCCAGCAATCTATGGAGCTACGCAGATACGCAGTATTTT. Translation gives CASNLWSYADTQYF.

This clonotype was found a few times. The J gene is TRBJ2-3, the V gene TRBV3-1; 8 bases are shared with TRBD2. CDR1 and CDR2 (germline): LGHDT, YNNKEL (reference sequence). This CDR3 has 18 residues. V dropped 0 bases and J dropped 0; count of bases not matched to a gene: 8. CDR3 bases: TGTGCCAGCAGCCAAGAGGGAGGACTAGCACCAAGCACAGATACGCAGTATTTT. This codes for CASSQEGGLAPSTDTQYF.

This clonotype was recorded a few times. The rearrangement joins TRBV28 to TRBJ2-7; TRBD1 aligns across 8 bases. The CDR3 contains 14 residues. Trimming took 7 bases from V and 0 from J; bases not matched to a gene: 5. From germline, CDR1 is MDHEN and CDR2 SYDVKM. CDR3 loop: CASNGQGFSYEQYF. CDR3 in DNA: TGTGCCAGCAACGGACAGGGCTTCTCCTACGAGCAGTACTTC.

This clonotype was seen repeatedly, ten times or more. The V and J genes are TRBV6-6 and TRBJ1-5; unclear D gene. Deletions cut 5 bases from V and 9 bases from J, with 11 bases between. Germline V CDR1 and CDR2: MNHNY, SVGAGI (reference sequence). The CDR3 spans 12 residues. CDR3 sequence reads: CASSPLVGPQHF. In DNA, the CDR3 is TGTGCCAGCAGTCCTCTGGTGGGGCCCCAGCATTTT.

The chain is built from TRBV11-1 and TRBJ1-4; D uncertain. The CDR3 runs 11 residues. Germline V CDR1 and CDR2: SGHAT, FQDESV (reference sequence). V was cut by 5 bases and J by 8 bases, with 6 bases left in between. CDR3 in amino acids: CASSVEEKLFF. The CDR3 bases are TGTGCCAGCAGCGTAGAAGAAAAACTGTTTTTT.

The chain couples TRBV7-9 to TRBJ2-4, with TRBD1 matching over 8 bases. Germline loops: CDR1 SEHNR, CDR2 FQNEAQ (reference sequence). The CDR3 totals 14 residues. V trimming: 3 bases; J trimming: 8 bases; junction bases outside the gene matches: 6. CDR3 nucleotide sequence: TGTGCCAGCAGCTTTCAGGGGGCTCAGGACATTCAGTACTTC. It codes for CASSFQGAQDIQYF.

J is TRBJ2-5 and V is TRBV5-8; 7 nucleotides match TRBD1. The ends lost 7 bases at V and 6 bases at J; junction bases unmatched: 12. The CDR3 runs 14 residues. Germline assignment: CDR1 SGHTS and CDR2 YDEGEE. The CDR3 sequence is CASGEKGGGKTQYF. The CDR3 DNA reads TGTGCCAGCGGCGAAAAAGGGGGCGGAAAGACCCAGTACTTC.

The V call is TRBV4-1, the J call TRBJ2-2; no definite D call. The CDR3 extends over 14 amino acids. The V gene lost 1 base and the J gene lost 4 bases, with 7 bases spanning the gap. The V gene's germline CDR1 is MGHRA and CDR2 YSYEKL. DNA for the CDR3: TGCGCCAGCAGCCAAGGGGTAGCCACCGGGGAGCTGTTTTTT. Protein: CASSQGVATGELFF.

The chain joins TRBV25-1 to TRBJ2-3; D not resolved. The germline V gene has CDR1 MGHDK and CDR2 SYGVNS. V was clipped by 2 bases and J by 2 bases, with 14 bases between them. There are 16 residues in the CDR3. The CDR3 loop reads CASSEPRTKFTDTQYF. CDR3 nucleotides: TGTGCCAGCAGTGAACCCAGGACGAAATTCACAGATACGCAGTATTTT.

There are many counts of this clonotype. The CDR3 DNA reads TGTGCCAGCAGCCCTTCTACGATCCATAGCAATCAGCCCCAGCATTTT. It encodes CASSPSTIHSNQPQHF. This chain uses TRBV7-2 with TRBJ1-5; no reliable D call. The CDR3 totals 16 residues. Germline lookup yields CDR1 SGHTA and CDR2 FQGNSA. Trimming pared 5 bases from V and 0 bases from J, leaving 14 bases between.

J is TRBJ1-1 and V is TRBV5-1; D perhaps matches TRBD1 (5 bases). Germline V gives CDR1 SGHRS, CDR2 YFSETQ. The CDR3 is 14 residues long. With 2 bases removed from V and 4 bases from J, the gap between germline ends came to 12 bases. The CDR3 protein is CASSFGAGVTEAFF. Here the CDR3 DNA reads TGCGCCAGCAGCTTTGGGGCGGGGGTCACTGAAGCTTTCTTT.

This clonotype was detected ten times or more. The gene calls are TRBV29-1 and TRBJ2-3; TRBD1 agrees at 7 bases. The CDR3 is 16 amino acids. With V trimmed by 1 base and J by 2 bases, 9 bases remained unmatched. In germline, CDR1 is SQVTM, CDR2 ANQGSEA. Here the CDR3 reads CSVEVWGKGATDTQYF. The CDR3 nucleotides are TGCAGCGTTGAAGTCTGGGGGAAGGGGGCCACAGATACGCAGTATTTT.

The chain uses TRBV12-3 or TRBV12-4 and TRBJ1-6, with a tentative D call TRBD1 (5 bases). Trimming took off 6 bases at V and 8 bases at J, with 14 bases between the two ends. CDR3 length: 14 residues. The CDR3 here is CASRPGRAHSPLHF. The CDR3 coding sequence is TGTGCCAGCAGGCCGGGACGGGCTCATTCACCCCTCCACTTT.

This clonotype was counted between two and nine times. This chain joins TRBV4-2 and TRBJ1-4, with TRBD1 matching 9 bases. The CDR3 is 15 amino acids. Germline lookup yields CDR1 LGHNA and CDR2 YNFKEQ. V was clipped by 5 bases and J by 10 bases; unmatched bases: 11. In DNA form, the CDR3 reads TGTGCCAGCAGCGACCGGGACAGGGTTGGAAGAAAACTGTTTTTT. The encoded protein is CASSDRDRVGRKLFF.